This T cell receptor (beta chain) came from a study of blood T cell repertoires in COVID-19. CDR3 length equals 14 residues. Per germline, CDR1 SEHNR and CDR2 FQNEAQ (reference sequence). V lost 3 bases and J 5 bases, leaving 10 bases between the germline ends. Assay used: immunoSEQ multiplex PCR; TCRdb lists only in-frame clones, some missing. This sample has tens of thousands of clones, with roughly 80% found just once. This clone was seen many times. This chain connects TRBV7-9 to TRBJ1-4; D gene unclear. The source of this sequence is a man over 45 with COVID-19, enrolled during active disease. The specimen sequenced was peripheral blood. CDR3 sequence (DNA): TGTGCCAGCAGCTTGACAAACGAGAATGAAAAACTGTTTTTT. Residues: CASSLTNENEKLFF. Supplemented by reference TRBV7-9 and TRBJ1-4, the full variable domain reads DTGVSQNPRHKITKRGQNVTFRCDPISEHNRLYWYRQTLGQGPEFLTYFQNEAQLEKSRLLSDRFSAERPKGSFSTLEIQRTEQGDSAMYLCASSLTNENEKLFFGSGTQLSVL.